The clone carrying this TCR beta chain was counted only a few times. Its antigen is unknown. Clones were sequenced by immunoSEQ multiplex PCR, and TCRdb holds only the in-frame ones, with some missing. The sample has fewer than 35,000 clones; around three quarters are singletons. This specimen comes from a study of CD4 T cells in relation to SARS-CoV-2 and coronaviruses. Overall study results and limits: Each donor contributed either pre-pandemic or post-infection samples, not both.

Looked up from germline, CDR1 is SGDLS and CDR2 is YYNGEE. The V end lost 1 base, the J end lost 8 bases, and 10 bases lay between the germline ends. CDR3 length equals 13 residues. Naive and memory CD4+ T cells were separated from cryopreserved PBMCs. The sample was memory CD4+ T cells from PBMCs, cultured in vitro. The sequence was collected from an adult with COVID-19. The V gene is TRBV9, the J gene TRBJ2-1; D unclear. In DNA, the CDR3 is TGTGCCAGCAGCGTATTACTGGGCGATGAGCAGTTCTTC. Amino acids: CASSVLLGDEQFF.